Each of the 21 T cell receptor beta chains below was sequenced from the same sample in a study of beta chain features in type 1 diabetes. Study outcomes and limitations: Type 1 diabetes patients had TCRB CDR3s that were shorter (moderately but significantly so) in all four CD4+ subsets.

Antigens of these TCRs are unknown. The study reverse transcribed the entire isolated RNA, so it sequenced expressed TCRB transcripts. Assay: immunoSEQ multiplex PCR; the TCRdb copy retains only in-frame clones and omits some. Of around 250,000 clones listed, 20% were seen once; the top ten hold roughly 0.028%. Sequences were obtained from naive CD4+ T cells from blood. These TCRs come from a woman aged 40 to 49 with type 1 diabetes.

This chain connects TRBV9 to TRBJ2-7, with D possibly TRBD1 on 5 matching bases. Trimming took 3 bases from V and 5 from J, leaving 15 bases between them. The CDR3 has 14 amino acids. Germline CDR1 SGDLS, CDR2 YYNGEE. The CDR3 DNA follows: TGTGCCAGCAGCGCGACAGATTCTCCCAACGAGCAGTACTTC. Its protein is CASSATDSPNEQYF.

In its sample, this clone was seen a few times. The chain uses TRBV27 and TRBJ2-7, with D maybe TRBD1 (5 bases). Germline V CDR1 and CDR2: MNHEY, SMNVEV (reference sequence). CDR3 length: 15 residues. The V gene lost 6 bases and the J gene lost 0 bases, with 15 bases spanning the gap. The CDR3 DNA follows: TGTGCCAGCAGACCTGACAGACAAAGCTCCTACGAGCAGTACTTC. The encoded protein is CASRPDRQSSYEQYF.

This clone was found a few times. The CDR3 DNA follows: TGTGCCAGCAGCCAAGGAGTGAGGGATGGCTACACCTTC. This sequence encodes CASSQGVRDGYTF. The J gene is TRBJ1-2, the V gene TRBV7-9; D gene unclear. This CDR3 comprises 13 residues. The V end was cut by 5 bases, the J end by 6 bases, with 13 bases between. Per germline, CDR1 SEHNR and CDR2 FQNEAQ (reference sequence). Using reference TRBV7-9 and TRBJ1-2 for the parts outside the CDR3, the full variable domain is DTGVSQNPRHKITKRGQNVTFRCDPISEHNRLYWYRQTLGQGPEFLTYFQNEAQLEKSRLLSDRFSAERPKGSFSTLEIQRTEQGDSAMYLCASSQGVRDGYTFGSGTRLTVV.

J is TRBJ1-3 and V is TRBV25-1; D gene unclear. The CDR3 contains 14 residues. V was shortened by 7 bases and J by 2 bases, with 12 bases between the two germline ends. Germline assignment: CDR1 MGHDK and CDR2 SYGVNS. The CDR3 protein is CASTNTRTGNTIYF. The CDR3 region has the DNA TGTGCCAGCACCAATACACGTACTGGAAACACCATATATTTT.

The chain links TRBV4-1 to TRBJ1-5; TRBD1 matches 10 bases. V shed 1 base, J shed 3 bases, and the junction held 6 bases outside the gene matches. Germline-derived CDR1 and CDR2 are MGHRA and YSYEKL. The CDR3 runs to 17 residues. The chain's CDR3 is CASSQVIGTGANQPQHF. The CDR3, as DNA: TGCGCCAGCAGCCAAGTTATTGGGACAGGGGCCAATCAGCCCCAGCATTTT.

The chain combines TRBV6-5 with TRBJ2-1; no definite D call. The V gene lost 2 bases and the J gene lost 0 bases, with 8 bases spanning the gap. The CDR3 contains 15 residues. Germline CDR1 and CDR2: MNHEY and SVGAGI. This CDR3 reads CASSYGLSSYNEQFF. CDR3 DNA: TGTGCCAGCAGTTACGGGCTGAGCTCCTACAATGAGCAGTTCTTC.

A single count supports this clone. The chain employs TRBV5-1 and TRBJ2-3; the match to TRBD2 covers 10 bases. Per germline, CDR1 SGHRS and CDR2 YFSETQ. The CDR3 has 16 amino acids. V shed 4 bases and J 0 bases; nucleotides not matched to a gene: 5. The chain's CDR3 is CASSPGTSVSTDTQYF. The CDR3 coding sequence is TGCGCCAGCAGCCCTGGGACTAGCGTGAGCACAGATACGCAGTATTTT.

The chain couples TRBV7-8 to TRBJ2-5; perhaps TRBD2 as D (7 bases). The V gene lost 1 base and the J gene lost 3 bases, with 15 bases spanning the gap. CDR3 length equals 16 residues. Germline V gene sequence: CDR1 SGHVS, CDR2 FQNEAQ. The DNA for the CDR3 is TGTGCCAGCAGCTTAGGTGGGAGGGCAGGGGAAGAGACCCAGTACTTC. Protein sequence: CASSLGGRAGEETQYF.

Only a few counts were recorded for this clone. V is TRBV28 and J is TRBJ2-1; D possibly corresponds to TRBD1 (5 bases). This CDR3 has 13 amino acids. Germline loops: CDR1 MDHEN, CDR2 SYDVKM. V lost 7 bases and J lost 4, with 11 bases in between. The CDR3 coding sequence is TGTGCCAGCACGGAATACAGGTACAATGAGCAGTTCTTC. Amino acids: CASTEYRYNEQFF.

This clone was observed a handful of times. The V gene is TRBV5-4, the J gene TRBJ2-1, with D maybe TRBD2 (5 bases). Germline V CDR1 and CDR2: SGHNT, YYREEE (reference sequence). This CDR3 is built from 15 residues. The germline V and J ends were trimmed by 4 bases and 6 bases, with 17 bases remaining between them. This CDR3 is CASSPTFRGRNEQFF. The CDR3 region has the DNA TGTGCCAGCAGCCCGACTTTCCGAGGGCGCAATGAGCAGTTCTTC.

The table lists this clone with a few counts. The chain uses TRBV7-2 and TRBJ2-6; TRBD1 might be the D (5 bases). CDR3 length equals 15 residues. The V end was cut by 3 bases, the J end by 4 bases, with 10 bases between. CDR1 and CDR2 (germline): SGHTA, FQGNSA. CDR3 region: CASSFQGAGANVLTF. DNA of the CDR3: TGTGCCAGCAGCTTTCAAGGGGCCGGGGCCAACGTCCTGACTTTC.

The V call is TRBV5-1, the J call TRBJ2-1, with D possibly matching TRBD1 (5 bases). The germline V gene encodes CDR1 SGHRS and CDR2 YFSETQ. This CDR3 comprises 14 residues. The V and J ends lost 6 bases and 5 bases respectively, with 15 bases between them. CDR3: CASTPDNSHNEQFF. In DNA form, the CDR3 reads TGCGCCAGCACCCCGGACAATTCACACAATGAGCAGTTCTTC.

This clone was picked up a small number of times. This chain connects TRBV30 to TRBJ1-5; no firm D call. The CDR3 runs to 12 residues. Trimming removed 2 bases from V and 7 bases from J, with 9 bases in between. CDR1 and CDR2 from the germline V gene are GTSNPN and SVGIG (reference sequence). CDR3 sequence reads: CAWSKPAQPQHF. As DNA, the CDR3 is TGTGCCTGGAGTAAGCCCGCCCAGCCCCAGCATTTT.

This clone was detected a few times. The rearrangement joins TRBV5-1 to TRBJ2-5, with 12 bases fitting TRBD1. V gave up 4 bases and J gave up 4 bases; unmatched junction bases: 8. CDR1 is SGHRS and CDR2 is YFSETQ in the germline V gene. The CDR3 is made up of 16 amino acids. Here the CDR3 reads CASSIGTGGSLETQYF. In DNA form, the CDR3 reads TGCGCCAGCAGCATTGGGACAGGGGGCTCCTTAGAGACCCAGTACTTC.

The rearrangement joins TRBV7-2 to TRBJ2-6; perhaps TRBD2 as D (5 bases). Germline V CDR1 and CDR2: SGHTA, FQGNSA. The CDR3 is 17 amino acids. V was clipped by 5 bases and J by 0 bases, with 14 bases between them. This CDR3 is CASSPTEGGSGANVLTF. The CDR3 nucleotides read TGTGCCAGCAGCCCCACCGAGGGTGGCTCTGGGGCCAACGTCCTGACTTTC. The full variable domain, its missing parts supplied by reference TRBV7-2 and TRBJ2-6, is GAGVSQSPSNKVTEKGKDVELRCDPISGHTALYWYRQSLGQGLEFLIYFQGNSAPDKSGLPSDRFSAERTGGSVSTLTIQRTQQEDSAVYLCASSPTEGGSGANVLTFGAGSRLTVL.

CDR3 loop: CASSPRPGQGAHSPLHF. CDR3 sequence (DNA): TGTGCCAGCAGCCCCAGACCGGGACAGGGGGCCCATTCACCCCTCCACTTT. The V gene is TRBV28, the J gene TRBJ1-6; 12 bases align to TRBD1. This CDR3 region has 17 residues. Germline V gives CDR1 MDHEN, CDR2 SYDVKM. The ends lost 6 bases at V and 8 bases at J; junction bases unmatched: 11.

J is TRBJ1-6 and V is TRBV5-4, with D maybe TRBD1 (5 bases). The V gene lost 6 bases and the J gene lost 14 bases, with 15 bases spanning the gap. Germline V gene lookup returns CDR1 SGHNT and CDR2 YYREEE (reference sequence). The CDR3 has 12 amino acids. The CDR3 coding sequence is TGTGCCAGCACCACTTCGGGCAGGGCCCTCCACTTT. This sequence encodes CASTTSGRALHF.

This chain links TRBV15 with TRBJ2-1; 11 positions agree with TRBD2. Germline CDR1 LNHNV, CDR2 YYDKDF (reference sequence). The CDR3 totals 16 residues. V was clipped by 0 bases and J by 2 bases; unmatched bases: 0. The CDR3 reads CATSREGLAAYNEQFF. DNA for the CDR3: TGTGCCACCAGCAGAGAGGGACTAGCGGCCTACAATGAGCAGTTCTTC.

V and J are TRBV4-2 and TRBJ1-2; D is unclear. Per the germline V gene, CDR1 is LGHNA and CDR2 is YNFKEQ. There are 14 residues in the CDR3. V lost 0 bases, J lost 5 bases, and 10 bases lay in between. In DNA, the CDR3 is TGTGCCAGCAGCCAAGATCAGCCGGGATATGGCTACACCTTC. Protein product: CASSQDQPGYGYTF.

This clone occurred a few times. The chain joins TRBV7-2 to TRBJ2-3; D is perhaps TRBD1 (5 bases). Looked up from germline, CDR1 is SGHTA and CDR2 is FQGNSA. This CDR3 region has 13 residues. V was shortened by 5 bases and J by 4 bases, with 10 bases between the two germline ends. CDR3 sequence: CASSPLGPDTQYF. In DNA form, the CDR3 reads TGTGCCAGCAGCCCTCTGGGGCCAGATACGCAGTATTTT.

This clone was counted between two and nine times. The chain uses TRBV7-9 and TRBJ1-5; D remains ambiguous. CDR1 SEHNR and CDR2 FQNEAQ come from the germline V gene (reference sequence). The CDR3 runs to 14 residues. Trimming cost V 5 bases and J 0 bases, with 8 bases left between them. CDR3 coding DNA: TGTGCCAGCAGCCTAAGTAATAGCAATCAGCCCCAGCATTTT. Translated, it gives CASSLSNSNQPQHF.